What follows describes a single TCR beta chain. Germline-derived CDR1 and CDR2 are SEHNR and FQNEAQ (reference sequence). The CDR3 spans 13 residues. The V and J ends lost 1 base and 7 bases respectively, with 8 bases between them. The sample is drawn from a study of control samples from healthy donors and cancer patients. Clones were read by immunoSEQ multiplex PCR, and TCRdb kept only the in-frame ones, dropping some. Among 150,000 to 200,000 clones, more than 80% were seen once, and the ten largest hold 1.1% to 1.5%. The sample was blood. The TCR originated in a man under 40 in good health. The chain employs TRBV7-9 and TRBJ1-5, with unresolved D. The CDR3 bases are TGTGCCAGCAGCTTAGTGCACGGACAGCCCCAGCATTTT. Protein: CASSLVHGQPQHF.